This T cell receptor beta chain came from a study of T cell clones after liver transplantation. Study-wide context: Post-transplant blood was tracked for graft-donor-reactive T cell clones identified in a pre-transplant mixed lymphocyte reaction. Tolerance: complete withdrawal held at least one year, liver enzymes staying within twice normal. Study conclusions and caveats: Donor-reactive sequences fell more than third party-reactive ones, suggesting partial deletion.

Note on this clone: Its antigen is unknown.

TCRdb keeps only in-frame clones here, not all; method: immunoSEQ multiplex PCR. The data hold 98,000 or so clones, with 82% observed a single time. In germline, CDR1 is SGHTA, CDR2 FQGNSA. The length of the CDR3 is 14 residues. Trimming stripped 1 base from V and 6 bases from J, with 11 bases between. The sequenced sample was CD4+ T cells from blood, obtained before liver transplant. The sequence derives from a human donor who received a liver transplant. The chain carries TRBV7-2 and TRBJ2-3, with D unclear. The CDR3 spells CASSLGNSGDTQYF. The DNA of the CDR3 is TGTGCCAGCAGCTTAGGAAACTCCGGGGATACGCAGTATTTT.